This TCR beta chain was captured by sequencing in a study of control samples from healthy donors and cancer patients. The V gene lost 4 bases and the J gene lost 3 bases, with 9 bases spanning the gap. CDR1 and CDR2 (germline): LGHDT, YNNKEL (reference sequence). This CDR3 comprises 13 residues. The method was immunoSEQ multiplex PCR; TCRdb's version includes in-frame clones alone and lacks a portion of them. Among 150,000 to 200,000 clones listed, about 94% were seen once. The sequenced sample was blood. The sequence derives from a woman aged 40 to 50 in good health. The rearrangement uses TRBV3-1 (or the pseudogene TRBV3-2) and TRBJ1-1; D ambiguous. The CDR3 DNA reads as TGTGCCAGCAGCCGAGGAGCTTACACTGAAGCTTTCTTT. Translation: CASSRGAYTEAFF.